Listed here are 15 T cell receptor beta chains from one sample, sequenced in a study of OX40 agonist ivuxolimab in advanced cancers. The data were produced by immunoSEQ multiplex PCR, yet TCRdb's version contains in-frame clones alone and is incomplete. Of approximately 41,000 clones in the sample, 85% were seen once. The sample in question was CD4+ or CD8+ T cells sorted from blood, obtained in a trial of the OX40 agonist ivuxolimab. The source of these receptors is an adult with an advanced solid tumor such as melanoma, head and neck, liver or kidney cancer.

Remarks on this clone: One junction end disagrees with the germline gene, perhaps due to a read error. The V call is TRBV28, the J call TRBJ2-7, with D possibly matching TRBD1 (6 bases). The CDR3 has 11 residues. Per the germline V gene, CDR1 is MDHEN and CDR2 is SYDVKM. The CDR3 here is CASRFRQAPVF. CDR3 in DNA: TGTGCCAGCAGATTCCGACAGGCCCCTGTCTTC.

The chain employs TRBV19 and TRBJ2-5, with D perhaps being TRBD1 or TRBD2 (7 bases each). Per germline, CDR1 LNHDA and CDR2 SQIVND (reference sequence). CDR3 length: 16 residues. The V end lost 10 bases, the J end lost 7 bases, and 28 bases lay between the germline ends. The CDR3 DNA follows: TGTGCCACTCAGCGACAGGGAGGGACTCAAGGGACGACCCAGTACTTC. This sequence encodes CATQRQGGTQGTTQYF.

J is TRBJ2-1 and V is TRBV6-5, with 9 bases that match TRBD2. The junction had 10 bases not matched to a gene; V was cut back by 2 bases and J by 8 bases. The CDR3 covers 16 residues. Looked up from germline, CDR1 is MNHEY and CDR2 is SVGAGI. CDR3 protein: CASSYDLAGLEDEQFF. The CDR3 DNA reads TGTGCCAGCAGTTACGATCTAGCGGGACTTGAAGATGAGCAGTTCTTC.

This clone has a single count. This chain joins TRBV18 and TRBJ2-3, with no clear D. Trimming removed 0 bases at V and 10 bases at J, with 11 bases between. The CDR3 contains 13 residues. Per the germline V gene, CDR1 is KGHSH and CDR2 is LQKENI. The CDR3 is CASSPPIQQAQYF. The CDR3 DNA follows: TGTGCCAGCTCACCACCTATCCAGCAGGCGCAGTATTTT.

This sequence joins TRBV7-6 and TRBJ1-4, with TRBD1 as a possible D gene (5 bases). The CDR3 sequence is 17 residues long. Germline CDR1 and CDR2: SGHVS and FNYEAQ. Trimming removed 2 bases at V and 5 bases at J, with 18 bases between. CDR3 sequence (DNA): TGTGCCAGCAGCTTAACCTTGGGACCGCAACCAAATGAAAAACTGTTTTTT. This codes for CASSLTLGPQPNEKLFF.

The rearrangement uses TRBV11-3 and TRBJ2-3, with TRBD2 as a possible D gene (5 bases). The CDR3 extends over 16 amino acids. The germline CDR1 and CDR2 sequences are SGHNT and YENEEA. V gave up 1 base and J gave up 2 bases, with 13 bases separating them. CDR3 in amino acids: CASSLARSEPTDTQYF. CDR3 sequence (DNA): TGTGCCAGCAGCTTAGCTCGTAGCGAGCCCACAGATACGCAGTATTTT.

The genes are TRBV9 and TRBJ1-2; D perhaps matches TRBD1 (6 bases). The CDR3 runs to 15 residues. The germline V and J ends were trimmed by 7 bases and 6 bases, with 22 bases remaining between them. Germline loops: CDR1 SGDLS, CDR2 YYNGEE. The CDR3 region is CASSRDMGAVDGYTF. The CDR3 coding sequence is TGTGCCAGCTCCCGGGACATGGGTGCGGTGGATGGCTACACCTTC.

This chain uses TRBV5-1 with TRBJ2-7, with a weak D call TRBD1 (5 bases). The CDR3 consists of 12 residues. Trimming removed 5 bases at V and 4 bases at J, with 10 bases between. Germline CDR1 and CDR2: SGHRS and YFSETQ. CDR3 amino acids: CASRQGPYEQYF. The CDR3 DNA is TGCGCCAGCAGGCAGGGTCCATACGAGCAGTACTTC.

The chain combines TRBV11-2 with TRBJ1-1, with 7 bases lining up with TRBD1. CDR3 length equals 15 residues. The V and J ends lost 1 base and 1 base, in that order; junction bases with no gene match: 3. Germline V gives CDR1 SGHAT, CDR2 FQNNGV. The CDR3 bases are TGTGCCAGCAGCTTAGGATACAGGGGGAACACTGAAGCTTTCTTT. Its protein product is CASSLGYRGNTEAFF.

V is TRBV28 and J is TRBJ1-5; D not certain. V lost 3 bases, J lost 1 base, and 13 bases lay in between. This CDR3 contains 16 residues. Germline values: CDR1 MDHEN, CDR2 SYDVKM. The CDR3 DNA reads as TGTGCCAGCAGTTTTGGTCGGGGTAGGAGCAATCAGCCCCAGCATTTT. Encoded protein: CASSFGRGRSNQPQHF.

This clone has a handful of counts. The chain recombines TRBV19 with TRBJ2-7, with D possibly being TRBD1 or TRBD2 (6 bases each). Germline CDR1 is LNHDA and CDR2 is SQIVND (reference sequence). There are 16 residues in the CDR3. Trimming took 4 bases from V and 3 from J, leaving 19 bases between them. Written as DNA, the CDR3 is TGTGCCAGTAGTAGCGGGACACTCGACGGAGGCTACGAGCAGTACTTC. Protein sequence: CASSSGTLDGGYEQYF.

This clone was seen only a few times. This chain joins TRBV6-5 and TRBJ2-7; TRBD1 is a possible D gene (8 bases). Trimming stripped 4 bases from V and 4 bases from J, with 14 bases between. The CDR3 loop spans 14 amino acids. Germline lookup yields CDR1 MNHEY and CDR2 SVGAGI. CDR3 DNA sequence: TGTGCCAGCAGTTCACAGGGGGGGGGATACGAGCAGTACTTC. Amino acids: CASSSQGGGYEQYF.

Here the CDR3 DNA reads TGTGCCAGCAGCTTAGGACAGCCCCGGGGGGAGCTGTTTTTT. Protein sequence: CASSLGQPRGELFF. This chain joins TRBV5-6 and TRBJ2-2, with D tentatively TRBD1 (6 bases). Germline assignment: CDR1 SGHDT and CDR2 YYEEEE. This CDR3 is 14 amino acids long. The germline V and J ends were trimmed by 2 bases and 8 bases, with 13 bases remaining between them.

This clone has only one observation. The chain employs TRBV18 and TRBJ1-1; no clear D. V was shortened by 2 bases and J by 1 base, with 11 bases between the two germline ends. The CDR3 contains 15 residues. Germline lookup yields CDR1 KGHSH and CDR2 LQKENI. CDR3 loop: CASSPYENWNTEAFF. CDR3 DNA: TGTGCCAGCTCACCATACGAGAATTGGAACACTGAAGCTTTCTTT. The whole variable domain, filled in from reference TRBV18 and TRBJ1-1, reads NAGVMQNPRHLVRRRGQEARLRCSPMKGHSHVYWYRQLPEEGLKFMVYLQKENIIDESGMPKERFSAEFPKEGPSILRIQQVVRGDSAAYFCASSPYENWNTEAFFGQGTRLTVV.

V usage is TRBV29-1 and J usage is TRBJ1-3; 7 bases line up with TRBD1. Germline CDR1 is SQVTM and CDR2 is ANQGSEA. V lost 6 bases and J lost 4; bases outside the gene matches: 6. This CDR3 is 13 amino acids long. This chain's CDR3 is CSVATGPGNTIYF. The DNA for the CDR3 is TGCAGCGTCGCGACAGGGCCAGGAAACACCATATATTTT.